Presented here are 3 T cell receptor delta chains from one specimen sequenced in a study of gamma-delta T cells after stem cell transplantation. TCRdb reanalysed the RT-PCR reads via CATT. The profile shows 2,800 or so delta-chain clones, just under 3.5% of them singletons. Sequencing used gamma-delta T cells. Source of these receptors: a human donor. It is not recorded whose cells these are; they may come from a transplant donor.

Concerning this clone itself: A much larger clone is a single base away; this may be a read error. Other DNA sequences in this specimen translate into the identical CDR3. This rearrangement joins TRDV2 to TRDJ3, with D uncertain. Trimming cost V 0 bases and J 0 bases, with 20 bases left between them. The V gene's germline CDR1 is GEAIGNYY and CDR2 EKD. The CDR3 totals 21 residues. CDR3 amino acids: CACDTGPLGAPTSWDTRQMFF. The CDR3 DNA follows: TGTGCCTGTGACACCGGCCCTCTAGGGGCCCCGACCTCCTGGGACACCCGACAGATGTTTTTC.

This clone is medium-sized (0.01 to 0.1%). At the DNA level, this CDR3 is encoded by other sequences in the same sample as well. The rearrangement joins TRDV2 to TRDJ1, with 9 bases matching TRDD3. Germline CDR1 GEAIGNYY, CDR2 EKD. The CDR3 is made up of 21 amino acids. V shed 1 base and J 1 base; nucleotides not matched to a gene: 21. The CDR3 DNA reads TGTGCCTGTGACACTTTGTTTGGGGATACGCGGGTTTTCGAGTCCACCGATAAACTCATCTTT. It encodes CACDTLFGDTRVFESTDKLIF.

This clone was picked up a small number of times. A much bigger clone sits one base away, suggesting this may be a read error. In DNA form, the CDR3 reads TGTGCCCGTGACGGGGTACTGGGGGACCGAACCCTTAGGGAACTCATCTTT. Its translation is CARDGVLGDRTLRELIF. V and J are TRDV2 and TRDJ1, with 9 bases matching TRDD3. The CDR3 is 17 amino acids. Germline V gene sequence: CDR1 GEAIGNYY, CDR2 EKD.